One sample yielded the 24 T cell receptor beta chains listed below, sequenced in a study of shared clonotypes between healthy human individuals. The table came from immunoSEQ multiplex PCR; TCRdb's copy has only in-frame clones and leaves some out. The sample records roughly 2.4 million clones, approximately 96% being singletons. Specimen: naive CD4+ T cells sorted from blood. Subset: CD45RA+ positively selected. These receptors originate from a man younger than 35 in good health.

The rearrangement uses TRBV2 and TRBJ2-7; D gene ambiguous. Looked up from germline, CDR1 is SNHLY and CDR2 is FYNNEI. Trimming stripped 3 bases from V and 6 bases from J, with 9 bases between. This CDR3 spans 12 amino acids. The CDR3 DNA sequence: TGTGCCAGCAGTGACGATATAGGCGAGCAGTACTTC. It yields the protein CASSDDIGEQYF. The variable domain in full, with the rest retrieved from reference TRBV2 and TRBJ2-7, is EPEVTQTPSHQVTQMGQEVILRCVPISNHLYFYWYRQILGQKVEFLVSFYNNEISEKSEIFDDQFSVERPDGSNFTLKIRSTKLEDSAMYFCASSDDIGEQYFGPGTRLTVT.

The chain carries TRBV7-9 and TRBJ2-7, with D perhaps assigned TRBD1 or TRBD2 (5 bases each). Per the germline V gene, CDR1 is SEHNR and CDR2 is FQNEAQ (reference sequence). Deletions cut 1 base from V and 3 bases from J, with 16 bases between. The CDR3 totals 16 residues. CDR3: CASSLESGTSYYEQYF. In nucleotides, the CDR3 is TGTGCCAGCAGCTTAGAGAGTGGGACGTCCTACTACGAGCAGTACTTC.

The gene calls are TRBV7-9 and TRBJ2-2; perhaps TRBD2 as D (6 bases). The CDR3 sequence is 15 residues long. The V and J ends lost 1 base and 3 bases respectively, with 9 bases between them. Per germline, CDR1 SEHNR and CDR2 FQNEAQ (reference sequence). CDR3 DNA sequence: TGTGCCAGCAGCTTAGGCAGCGGGCACACCGGGGAGCTGTTTTTT. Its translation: CASSLGSGHTGELFF. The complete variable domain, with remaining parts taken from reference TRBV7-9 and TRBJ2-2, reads DTGVSQNPRHKITKRGQNVTFRCDPISEHNRLYWYRQTLGQGPEFLTYFQNEAQLEKSRLLSDRFSAERPKGSFSTLEIQRTEQGDSAMYLCASSLGSGHTGELFFGEGSRLTVL.

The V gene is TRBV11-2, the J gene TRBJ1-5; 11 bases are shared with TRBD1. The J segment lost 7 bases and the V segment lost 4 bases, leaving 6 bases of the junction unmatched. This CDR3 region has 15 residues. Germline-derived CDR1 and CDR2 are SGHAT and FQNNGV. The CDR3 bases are TGTGCCAGCAGCTCGGACAGGGGGCTGGGGCAGCCCCAGCATTTT. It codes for CASSSDRGLGQPQHF.

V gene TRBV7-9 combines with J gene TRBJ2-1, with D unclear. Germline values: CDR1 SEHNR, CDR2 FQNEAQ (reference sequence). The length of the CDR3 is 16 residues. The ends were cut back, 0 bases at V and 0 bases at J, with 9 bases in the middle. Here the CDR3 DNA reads TGTGCCAGCAGCTTAGCGGTGGCTTTCTCCTACAATGAGCAGTTCTTC. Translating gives CASSLAVAFSYNEQFF.

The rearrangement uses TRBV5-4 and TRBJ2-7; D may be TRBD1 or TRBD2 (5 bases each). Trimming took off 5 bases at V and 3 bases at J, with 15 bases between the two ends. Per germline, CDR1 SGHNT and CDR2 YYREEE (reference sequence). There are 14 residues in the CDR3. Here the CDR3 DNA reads TGTGCCAGCAGTATGAGGGACCCACGCTACGAGCAGTACTTC. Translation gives CASSMRDPRYEQYF.

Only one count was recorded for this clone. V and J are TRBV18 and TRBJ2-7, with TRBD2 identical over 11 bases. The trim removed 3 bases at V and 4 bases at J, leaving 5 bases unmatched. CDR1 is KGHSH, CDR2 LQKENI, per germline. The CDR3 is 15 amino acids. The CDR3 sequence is CASSPTSGIFYEQYF. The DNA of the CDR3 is TGTGCCAGCTCACCGACTAGCGGGATTTTTTACGAGCAGTACTTC.

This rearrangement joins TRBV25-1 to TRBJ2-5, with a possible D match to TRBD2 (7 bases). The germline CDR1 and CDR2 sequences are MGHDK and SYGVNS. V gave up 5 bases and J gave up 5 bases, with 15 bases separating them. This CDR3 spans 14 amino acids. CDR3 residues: CASSPWGGEETQYF. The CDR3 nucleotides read TGTGCCAGCAGTCCCTGGGGGGGCGAGGAGACCCAGTACTTC.

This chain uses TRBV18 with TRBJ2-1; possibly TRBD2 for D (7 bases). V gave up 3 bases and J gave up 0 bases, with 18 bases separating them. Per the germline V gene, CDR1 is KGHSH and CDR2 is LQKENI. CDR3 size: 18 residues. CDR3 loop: CASSPLLGGLGSYNEQFF. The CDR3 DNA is TGTGCCAGCTCACCGCTTCTCGGGGGGCTGGGCTCCTACAATGAGCAGTTCTTC.

This chain's CDR3 is CASSLEGQGTAQYF. The CDR3 DNA reads as TGCGCCAGCAGCTTGGAAGGACAGGGGACGGCCCAGTACTTC. The chain is built from TRBV5-1 and TRBJ2-5; TRBD1 matches at 9 bases. Germline CDR1 SGHRS, CDR2 YFSETQ. CDR3 length equals 14 residues. The V segment lost 0 bases and the J segment 9 bases; nucleotides outside the gene matches: 6.

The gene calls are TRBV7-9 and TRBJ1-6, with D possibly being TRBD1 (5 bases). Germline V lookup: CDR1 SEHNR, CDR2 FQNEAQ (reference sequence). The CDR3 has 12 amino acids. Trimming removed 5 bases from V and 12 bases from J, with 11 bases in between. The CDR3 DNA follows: TGTGCCAGCAGCGGGACGGCCAAACCCCTCCACTTT. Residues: CASSGTAKPLHF.

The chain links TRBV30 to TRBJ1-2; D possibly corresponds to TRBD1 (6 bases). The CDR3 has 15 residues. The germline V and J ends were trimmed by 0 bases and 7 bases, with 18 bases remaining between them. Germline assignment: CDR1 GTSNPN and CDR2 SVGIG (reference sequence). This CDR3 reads CAWSVEGIQGGGYTF. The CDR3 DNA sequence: TGTGCCTGGAGTGTAGAGGGGATACAGGGAGGTGGCTACACCTTC. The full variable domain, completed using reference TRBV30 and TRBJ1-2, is SQTIHQWPATLVQPVGSPLSLECTVEGTSNPNLYWYRQAAGRGLQLLFYSVGIGQISSEVPQNLSASRPQDRQFILSSKKLLLSDSGFYLCAWSVEGIQGGGYTFGSGTRLTVV.

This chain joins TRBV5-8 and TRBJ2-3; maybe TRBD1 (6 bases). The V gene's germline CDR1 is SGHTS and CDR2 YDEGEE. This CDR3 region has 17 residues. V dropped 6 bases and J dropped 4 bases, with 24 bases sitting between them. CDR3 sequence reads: CASIELEFRGNADTQYF. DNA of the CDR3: TGTGCCAGCATTGAGCTTGAGTTCAGGGGCAACGCAGATACGCAGTATTTT.

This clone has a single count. CDR3 bases: TGTGCCATCGGGGATAGCACCTACGAGCAGTACTTC. Its protein product is CAIGDSTYEQYF. This rearrangement joins TRBV10-3 to TRBJ2-7; D is uncertain. CDR1 is ENHRY, CDR2 SYGVKD, per germline. V was pared by 8 bases and J by 2 bases, with 10 bases between. This CDR3 is 12 amino acids long.

CDR3 sequence reads: CASSKGGSTDTQYF. Written as DNA, the CDR3 is TGTGCCAGCAGCAAGGGGGGGAGCACAGATACGCAGTATTTT. This chain joins TRBV7-2 and TRBJ2-3; D perhaps matches TRBD2 (7 bases). The CDR3 contains 14 residues. With 5 bases removed from V and 0 bases from J, the gap between germline ends came to 9 bases. Germline V gene data show CDR1 as SGHTA and CDR2 as FQGNSA.

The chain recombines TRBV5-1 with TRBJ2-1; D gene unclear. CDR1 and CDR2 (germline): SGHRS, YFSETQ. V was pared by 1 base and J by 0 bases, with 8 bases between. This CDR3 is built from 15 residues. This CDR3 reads CASSLSSVSYNEQFF. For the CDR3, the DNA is TGCGCCAGCAGCTTGAGTTCCGTCTCCTACAATGAGCAGTTCTTC.

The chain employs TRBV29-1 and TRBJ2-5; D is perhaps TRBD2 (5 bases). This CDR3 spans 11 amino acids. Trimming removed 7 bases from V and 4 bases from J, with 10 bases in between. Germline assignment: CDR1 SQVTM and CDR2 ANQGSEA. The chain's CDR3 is CSAASSETQYF. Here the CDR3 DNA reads TGCAGCGCGGCTAGCTCAGAGACCCAGTACTTC.

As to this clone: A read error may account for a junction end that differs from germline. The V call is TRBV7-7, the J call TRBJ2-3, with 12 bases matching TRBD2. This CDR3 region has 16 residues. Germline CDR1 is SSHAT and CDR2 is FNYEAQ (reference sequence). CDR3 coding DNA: TGTGCTAGCAGCAAGCTAGCGGGAGGGAGCACAGATACGCAGTATTTT. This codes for CASSKLAGGSTDTQYF.

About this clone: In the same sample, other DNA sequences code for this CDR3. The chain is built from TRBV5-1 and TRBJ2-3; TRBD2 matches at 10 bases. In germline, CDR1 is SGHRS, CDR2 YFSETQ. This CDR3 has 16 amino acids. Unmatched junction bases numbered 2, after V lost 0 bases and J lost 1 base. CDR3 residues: CASSLGAGGGTDTQYF. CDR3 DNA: TGCGCCAGCAGCTTGGGAGCGGGAGGGGGCACAGATACGCAGTATTTT. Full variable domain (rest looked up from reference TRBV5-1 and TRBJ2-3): KAGVTQTPRYLIKTRGQQVTLSCSPISGHRSVSWYQQTPGQGLQFLFEYFSETQRNKGNFPGRFSGRQFSNSRSEMNVSTLELGDSALYLCASSLGAGGGTDTQYFGPGTRLTVL.

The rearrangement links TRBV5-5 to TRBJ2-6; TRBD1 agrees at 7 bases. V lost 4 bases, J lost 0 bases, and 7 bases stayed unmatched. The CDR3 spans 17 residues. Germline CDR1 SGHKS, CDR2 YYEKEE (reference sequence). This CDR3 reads CASSTGTDNSGANVLTF. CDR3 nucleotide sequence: TGTGCCAGCAGCACCGGGACAGATAACTCTGGGGCCAACGTCCTGACTTTC.

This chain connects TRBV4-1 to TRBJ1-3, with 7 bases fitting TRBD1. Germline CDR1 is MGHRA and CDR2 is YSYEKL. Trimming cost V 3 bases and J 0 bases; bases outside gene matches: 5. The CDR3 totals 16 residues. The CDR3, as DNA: TGCGCCAGCAGCCACGCCGACAGGGTCTCTGGAAACACCATATATTTT. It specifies CASSHADRVSGNTIYF.

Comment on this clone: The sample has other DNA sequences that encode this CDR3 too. The CDR3 nucleotides read TGCAGCGTTGAACGGGTTACTGAAGCTTTCTTT. This codes for CSVERVTEAFF. The chain combines TRBV29-1 with TRBJ1-1; unclear D gene. The V and J ends lost 2 bases and 5 bases respectively, with 6 bases between them. Germline V CDR1 and CDR2: SQVTM, ANQGSEA. CDR3 length equals 11 residues.

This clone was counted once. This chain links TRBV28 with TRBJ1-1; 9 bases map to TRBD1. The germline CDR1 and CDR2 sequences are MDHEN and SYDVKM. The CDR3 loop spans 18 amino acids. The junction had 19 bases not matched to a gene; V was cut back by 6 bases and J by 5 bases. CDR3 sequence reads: CASRTILNQQGARTEAFF. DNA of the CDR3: TGTGCCAGCAGAACGATCCTCAACCAACAGGGGGCGCGGACTGAAGCTTTCTTT.

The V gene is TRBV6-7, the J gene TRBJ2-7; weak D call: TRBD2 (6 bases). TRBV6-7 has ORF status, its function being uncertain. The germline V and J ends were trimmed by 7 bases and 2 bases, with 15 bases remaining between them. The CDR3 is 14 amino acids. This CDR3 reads CASTTEGGPYEQYF. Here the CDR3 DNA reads TGTGCCAGCACCACAGAGGGAGGTCCCTACGAGCAGTACTTC.